This is a list of T cell receptor beta chains from one sample in a study of blood T cell repertoires in COVID-19. The data were produced by immunoSEQ multiplex PCR, yet TCRdb's version contains in-frame clones alone and is incomplete. The table lists approximately 45,000 clones, 75% to 90% of them singletons, with approximately 1.3% in the top ten. Material for sequencing was peripheral blood. The receptors derive from a woman between 40 and 50 years old with acute or convalescent COVID-19. Both conserved end residues are part of each CDR3. A D gene is named only where the DNA matches it firmly. Clone size is shown for a subset of rows, as once, few, many or a class of expanded clone.

>NA|TRBJ2-1|TRBV14|NA
CASSRRLVNEQFF
TGTGCCAGCAGCCGGAGGTTGGTGAATGAGCAGTTCTTC
>NA|TRBJ1-5|TRBV6-2/TRBV6-3|TRBD1
CASSPRRTGDQPQHF
TGTGCCAGCAGCCCGCGAAGGACAGGGGACCAGCCCCAGCATTTT
>NA|TRBJ2-1|TRBV7-9|NA
CASSSGLYGIYGEQFF
TGTGCCAGCAGCTCGGGACTCTACGGGATCTATGGTGAGCAGTTCTTC
>NA|TRBJ2-1|TRBV9|TRBD1
CASSVAKTGASSNEQFF
TGTGCCAGCAGCGTAGCTAAAACAGGGGCTAGTTCCAATGAGCAGTTCTTC
>few|TRBJ2-1|TRBV7-9|TRBD1
CASSFREPGTGSFNEQFF
TGTGCCAGCAGCTTTCGGGAACCAGGGACAGGTTCGTTCAATGAGCAGTTCTTC
>NA|TRBJ2-1|TRBV5-1|TRBD2
CASSFAGGQYNEQFF
TGCGCCAGCAGCTTTGCGGGGGGGCAGTACAATGAGCAGTTCTTC
>NA|TRBJ2-7|TRBV5-1|TRBD1
CASSLLAMTGSLSYEQYF
TGCGCCAGCAGCTTATTGGCCATGACAGGGAGTCTCTCCTACGAGCAGTACTTC
>NA|TRBJ1-4|TRBV4-1|TRBD1
CASSQVTGGTNEKLFF
TGCGCCAGCAGCCAGGTTACAGGGGGCACTAATGAAAAACTGTTTTTT
>NA|TRBJ2-1|TRBV5-1|TRBD2
CASSMTSGMGLNEQFF
TGCGCCAGCAGCATGACTAGCGGGATGGGGTTGAATGAGCAGTTCTTC
>NA|TRBJ1-5|TRBV19|TRBD1
CASSRTGTGGTWSNQPQHF
TGTGCCAGTAGTAGAACCGGGACAGGGGGGACCTGGAGCAATCAGCCCCAGCATTTT
>NA|TRBJ2-2|TRBV21-1|NA
CASSKAGQGKDTGELFF
TGTGCCAGCAGCAAAGCGGGACAGGGGAAGGACACCGGGGAGCTGTTTTTT
>NA|TRBJ1-3|TRBV11-3|NA
CASSLDPNTIYF
TGTGCCAGCAGCTTAGACCCGAACACCATATATTTT
>NA|TRBJ1-2|TRBV27|NA
CASSLEEPTGIYGYTF
TGTGCCAGCAGTTTAGAAGAACCTACGGGGATCTATGGCTACACCTTC
>NA|TRBJ2-7|TRBV7-8|TRBD2
CASSPRLSREGLSYEQYF
TGTGCCAGCAGCCCGAGGCTTTCCCGGGAGGGCCTTTCCTACGAGCAGTACTTC
>NA|TRBJ2-1|TRBV28|TRBD2
CASSIWTSGSYNNEQFF
TGTGCCAGCAGTATATGGACTAGCGGGAGCTATAACAATGAGCAGTTCTTC
>NA|TRBJ2-3|TRBV18|NA
CASSPPIGSSTDTQYF
TGTGCCAGCTCACCACCGATCGGGTCTAGCACAGATACGCAGTATTTT
>NA|TRBJ1-4|TRBV5-1|NA
CASSLRGTNEKLFF
TGCGCCAGCAGCTTACGGGGGACTAATGAAAAACTGTTTTTT
>NA|TRBJ2-1|TRBV21-1|NA
CASSKDGSGRVYNEQFF
TGTGCCAGCAGCAAAGATGGTAGCGGGAGGGTCTACAATGAGCAGTTCTTC
>few|TRBJ2-7|TRBV19|TRBD1
CASSLRTGDEQYF
TGTGCCAGTAGCCTGAGGACAGGGGACGAGCAGTACTTC
>few|TRBJ2-3|TRBV27|NA
CASRTSGLSSTDTQYF
TGTGCCAGCAGAACCTCGGGACTTTCTAGCACAGATACGCAGTATTTT
>NA|TRBJ1-5|TRBV4-1|TRBD1
CASALQGNSNQPQHF
TGCGCCAGCGCTCTACAGGGGAATAGCAATCAGCCCCAGCATTTT
>NA|TRBJ2-5|TRBV28|NA
CASSQRDWAAQETQYF
TGTGCCAGCAGCCAACGGGATTGGGCAGCTCAAGAGACCCAGTACTTC
>NA|TRBJ2-7|TRBV28|NA
CASSQGYEQYF
TGTGCCAGTAGTCAGGGCTACGAGCAGTACTTC
>once|TRBJ2-3|TRBV19|NA
CASSPPGVGTDTQYF
TGTGCCAGTAGTCCTCCAGGGGTTGGCACAGATACGCAGTATTTT
>NA|TRBJ2-2|TRBV6-5|NA
CARQEGNTGELFF
TGTGCCAGACAGGAGGGGAACACCGGGGAGCTGTTTTTT
>NA|TRBJ2-1|TRBV7-2|NA
CASSPPGSSYNEQFF
TGTGCCAGCAGCCCCCCGGGGAGCTCCTACAATGAGCAGTTCTTC
>NA|TRBJ2-1|TRBV5-1|NA
CASSLAEQGYDEQFF
TGCGCCAGCAGCTTGGCCGAACAGGGTTACGATGAGCAGTTCTTC
>once|TRBJ1-4|TRBV4-1|TRBD1
CASSQDGGNRGEKLFF
TGCGCCAGCAGCCAAGATGGAGGGAACAGGGGCGAAAAACTGTTTTTT
>NA|TRBJ2-5|TRBV12-5|TRBD1
CASGLVRTGPQETQYF
TGTGCTAGTGGTTTGGTTAGGACAGGGCCGCAAGAGACCCAGTACTTC
>NA|TRBJ2-2|TRBV7-3|NA
CASSLTGHNTGELFF
TGTGCCAGCAGCTTAACGGGACACAACACCGGGGAGCTGTTTTTT
>NA|TRBJ2-7|TRBV19|TRBD1
CASRTGADEQYF
TGTGCCAGTAGGACAGGGGCTGACGAGCAGTACTTC
>NA|TRBJ2-7|TRBV11-2|NA
CASAWVGESGDEQYF
TGTGCCAGCGCCTGGGTCGGGGAGTCGGGCGACGAGCAGTACTTC
>few|TRBJ1-6|TRBV21-1|NA
CASSKALPQLLTGRTYNSPLHF
TGTGCCAGCAGCAAAGCCCTCCCACAGCTTTTGACAGGGAGGACCTATAATTCACCCCTCCACTTT
>few|TRBJ2-1|TRBV5-6|NA
CASKGGGVSYNEQFF
TGTGCCAGCAAGGGAGGGGGTGTGTCCTACAATGAGCAGTTCTTC
>NA|TRBJ2-2|TRBV5-1|TRBD1
CASSGQGNTGELFF
TGCGCCAGTTCAGGACAGGGGAACACCGGGGAGCTGTTTTTT
>NA|TRBJ2-2|TRBV27|TRBD1
CASSRTSTGVAGELFF
TGTGCCAGCAGCCGAACTTCGACAGGGGTGGCCGGGGAGCTGTTTTTT
>NA|TRBJ2-7|TRBV9|NA
CASSPGGGSSYEQYF
TGTGCCAGCAGCCCCGGGGGAGGCAGCTCCTACGAGCAGTACTTC
>NA|TRBJ2-7|TRBV19|TRBD1
CASSETGGRNEQYF
TGTGCCAGTAGTGAGACAGGGGGCAGGAACGAGCAGTACTTC
>NA|TRBJ1-1|TRBV27|TRBD1
CASSSRDRGRAFF
TGTGCCAGCAGCTCCCGGGACAGGGGGAGAGCTTTCTTT
>NA|TRBJ1-5|TRBV30|NA
CAWSVPSTSNQPQHF
TGTGCCTGGAGTGTACCCTCCACATCAAATCAGCCCCAGCATTTT
>NA|TRBJ2-1|TRBV14|TRBD2
CASSQIGRGYNEQFF
TGTGCCAGCAGCCAAATCGGGAGGGGGTACAATGAGCAGTTCTTC
>medium-sized|TRBJ1-5|TRBV6-1|NA
CASSEQGMGYQPQHF
TGTGCCAGCAGTGAACAGGGGATGGGGTACCAGCCCCAGCATTTT
>NA|TRBJ1-2|TRBV11-2|TRBD1
CASSTWTGENYGYTF
TGTGCCAGCAGCACTTGGACAGGGGAAAACTATGGCTACACCTTC
>NA|TRBJ1-3|TRBV4-2|TRBD1
CASSQDPPGQGYGNTIYF
TGTGCCAGCAGCCAAGATCCCCCAGGACAGGGCTACGGAAACACCATATATTTT
>NA|TRBJ2-3|TRBV21-1|NA
CASSKFDSGKSTDTQYF
TGTGCCAGCAGCAAATTCGATAGCGGTAAAAGCACAGATACGCAGTATTTT
>NA|TRBJ1-5|TRBV6-6|NA
CASSYEGLASNQPQHF
TGTGCCAGCAGTTACGAGGGCTTGGCTTCAAATCAGCCCCAGCATTTT
>once|TRBJ2-7|TRBV2|TRBD1
CASSDRVYEQYF
TGTGCCAGCAGCGACAGGGTTTACGAGCAGTACTTC
>NA|TRBJ2-2|TRBV5-6|NA
CASSLLIEVSEPNTGELFF
TGTGCCAGCAGCTTGCTAATTGAGGTTTCTGAGCCGAACACCGGGGAGCTGTTTTTT
>once|TRBJ2-7|TRBV19|TRBD1
CASSSTGGNSLREQYF
TGTGCCAGTAGTTCGACAGGGGGCAATAGTCTTCGGGAGCAGTACTTC